This T cell receptor (beta chain) was documented in a study of T cell responses to AZD1222 COVID-19 vaccine. The protocol was immunoSEQ multiplex PCR, while the TCRdb copy is restricted to in-frame clones and leaves out a portion. The data hold 170,000 or so clones, with around 92% observed a single time. Germline V gene sequence: CDR1 SGHTS, CDR2 YDEGEE. The CDR3 is made up of 15 amino acids. Trimming shortened V by 1 base and J by 4 bases, and 14 bases separated the two germline ends. The rearrangement joins TRBV5-8 to TRBJ1-1; the D gene is possibly TRBD1 (6 bases). The sample was peripheral blood, taken on day 0 of AZD1222 vaccination. This sequence originates from an adult in good health. The DNA for the CDR3 is TGTGCCAGCAGCTTGCCGGGGGGCGGAGGCACTGAAGCTTTCTTT. This codes for CASSLPGGGGTEAFF.